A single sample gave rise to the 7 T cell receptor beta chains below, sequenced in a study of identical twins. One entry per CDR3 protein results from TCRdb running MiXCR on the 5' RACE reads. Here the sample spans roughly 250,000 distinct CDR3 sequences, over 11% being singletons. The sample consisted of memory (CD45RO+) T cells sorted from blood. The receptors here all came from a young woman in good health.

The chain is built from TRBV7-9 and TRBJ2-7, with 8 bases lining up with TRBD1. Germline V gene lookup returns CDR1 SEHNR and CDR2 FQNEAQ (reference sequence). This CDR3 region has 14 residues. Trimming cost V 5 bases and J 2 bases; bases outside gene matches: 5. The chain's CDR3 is CASSLKTGAYEQYF. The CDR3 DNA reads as TGTGCCAGCAGCCTTAAGACAGGGGCCTACGAGCAGTACTTC.

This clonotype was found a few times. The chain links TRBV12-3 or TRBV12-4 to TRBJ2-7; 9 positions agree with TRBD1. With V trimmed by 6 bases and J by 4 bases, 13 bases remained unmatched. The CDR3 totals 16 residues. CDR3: CASSLTGTGYNYEQYF. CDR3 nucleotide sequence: TGTGCCAGCAGCCTGACCGGGACAGGGTACAATTACGAGCAGTACTTC.

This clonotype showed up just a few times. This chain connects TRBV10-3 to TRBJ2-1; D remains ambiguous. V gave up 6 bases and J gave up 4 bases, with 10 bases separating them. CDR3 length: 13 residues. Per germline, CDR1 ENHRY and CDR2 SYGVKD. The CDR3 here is CAIRPTTYNEQFF. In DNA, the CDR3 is TGTGCCATCAGGCCCACGACGTACAATGAGCAGTTCTTC.

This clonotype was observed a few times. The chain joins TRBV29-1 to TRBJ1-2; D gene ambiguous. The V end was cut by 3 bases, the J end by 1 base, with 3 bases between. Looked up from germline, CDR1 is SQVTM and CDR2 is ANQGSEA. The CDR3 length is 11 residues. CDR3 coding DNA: TGCAGCGTTGACAGTAACTATGGCTACACCTTC. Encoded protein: CSVDSNYGYTF. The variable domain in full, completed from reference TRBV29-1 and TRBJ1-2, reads SAVISQKPSRDICQRGTSLTIQCQVDSQVTMMFWYRQQPGQSLTLIATANQGSEATYESGFVIDKFPISRPNLTFSTLTVSNMSPEDSSIYLCSVDSNYGYTFGSGTRLTVV.

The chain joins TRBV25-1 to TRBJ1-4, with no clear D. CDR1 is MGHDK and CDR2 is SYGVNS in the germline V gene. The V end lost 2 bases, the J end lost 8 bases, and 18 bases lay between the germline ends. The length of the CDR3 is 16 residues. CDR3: CASSEGQAEVGEKLFF. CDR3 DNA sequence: TGTGCCAGCAGTGAAGGCCAGGCCGAAGTAGGGGAAAAACTGTTTTTT.

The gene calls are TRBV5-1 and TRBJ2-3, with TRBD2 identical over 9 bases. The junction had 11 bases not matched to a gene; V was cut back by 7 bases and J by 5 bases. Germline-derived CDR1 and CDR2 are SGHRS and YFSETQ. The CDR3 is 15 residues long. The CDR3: CASSGGRGGRDTQYF. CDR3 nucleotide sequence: TGCGCCAGCTCCGGGGGGCGGGGGGGCCGAGATACGCAGTATTTT. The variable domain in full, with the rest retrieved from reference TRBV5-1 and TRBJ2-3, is KAGVTQTPRYLIKTRGQQVTLSCSPISGHRSVSWYQQTPGQGLQFLFEYFSETQRNKGNFPGRFSGRQFSNSRSEMNVSTLELGDSALYLCASSGGRGGRDTQYFGPGTRLTVL.

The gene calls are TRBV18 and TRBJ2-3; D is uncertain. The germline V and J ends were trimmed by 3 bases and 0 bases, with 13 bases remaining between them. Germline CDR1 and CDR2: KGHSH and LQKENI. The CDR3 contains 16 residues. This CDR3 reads CASSPRIEASTDTQYF. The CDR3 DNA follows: TGTGCCAGCTCACCCCGTATCGAGGCTAGCACAGATACGCAGTATTTT.